The 29 T cell receptor beta chains below were found in one sample sequenced in a study of CD8 T cells in ankylosing spondylitis. In TCRdb, the 5' RACE reads were re-called with MiXCR into one record per CDR3 protein. The data contain under 170,000 distinct CDR3 sequences, around 43% of them seen just once; the ten biggest clones take up over 12%. Sequencing was performed on synovial fluid, either unsorted or a sorted T cell fraction (not recorded which). These receptors were collected from a male donor with ankylosing spondylitis.

The chain combines TRBV6-1 with TRBJ1-1; D gene uncertain. The CDR3 loop spans 15 amino acids. CDR1 MNHNS and CDR2 SASEGT come from the germline V gene. V was cut by 7 bases and J by 0 bases, with 15 bases left in between. Written as DNA, the CDR3 is TGTGCCAGCACCTCTGGGCTTGGGGTGAACACTGAAGCTTTCTTT. Translated: CASTSGLGVNTEAFF.

This clonotype has more than one count but fewer than ten. This sequence joins TRBV25-1 and TRBJ2-1; TRBD2 agrees at 8 bases. The CDR3 consists of 15 residues. Looked up from germline, CDR1 is MGHDK and CDR2 is SYGVNS. The trim removed 6 bases at V and 9 bases at J, leaving 13 bases unmatched. CDR3 loop: CASRASWAGGSEQFF. Written as DNA, the CDR3 is TGTGCCAGCAGGGCGAGTTGGGCGGGAGGAAGTGAGCAGTTCTTC.

The genes are TRBV19 and TRBJ2-5; 7 bases match TRBD1. CDR3 length: 13 amino acids. In germline, CDR1 is LNHDA, CDR2 SQIVND (reference sequence). Trimming cost V 5 bases and J 7 bases; bases outside gene matches: 7. The CDR3 DNA reads as TGTGCCAGTAGTCTACAGGGGTTCGGGACCCAGTACTTC. Protein product: CASSLQGFGTQYF.

The V and J genes are TRBV20-1 and TRBJ1-1; 7 bases are a match to TRBD1. Trimming cost V 3 bases and J 7 bases; bases outside gene matches: 11. From germline, CDR1 is DFQATT and CDR2 SNEGSKA (reference sequence). The CDR3 sequence is 14 residues long. The chain's CDR3 is CSASAYTGANEAFF. As DNA, the CDR3 is TGCAGTGCTAGCGCCTACACAGGGGCAAATGAAGCTTTCTTT.

The chain uses TRBV11-2 and TRBJ2-7; D perhaps matches TRBD2 (7 bases). Germline-derived CDR1 and CDR2 are SGHAT and FQNNGV. The CDR3 spans 19 residues. V gave up 7 bases and J gave up 4 bases, with 32 bases separating them. In nucleotides, the CDR3 is TGTGCCAGCAACAACCCTCTTGGGGGCTTACAGGGCGGGGGATACGAGCAGTACTTC. This encodes CASNNPLGGLQGGGYEQYF.

The chain employs TRBV3-1 and TRBJ2-1, with TRBD2 identical over 13 bases. The trim removed 4 bases at V and 8 bases at J, leaving 11 bases unmatched. The CDR3 covers 17 residues. From germline, CDR1 is LGHDT and CDR2 YNNKEL (reference sequence). CDR3 region: CASSLGLAGVVWDEQFF. CDR3 DNA: TGTGCCAGCAGCCTCGGACTAGCGGGAGTGGTATGGGATGAGCAGTTCTTC.

This clonotype was seen ten or more times. This sequence joins TRBV3-1 and TRBJ2-3; a weak D match, TRBD1 (6 bases). Germline V CDR1 and CDR2: LGHDT, YNNKEL (reference sequence). This CDR3 is built from 15 residues. Trimming cost V 10 bases and J 3 bases, with 20 bases left between them. DNA of the CDR3: TGTGCCACCTCTTGGGGGCGGACAGTTACAGATACGCAGTATTTT. Protein product: CATSWGRTVTDTQYF.

The chain employs TRBV7-9 and TRBJ1-4, with 9 bases that match TRBD1. The CDR3 runs to 15 residues. Trimming at V came to 5 bases and at J to 8 bases, leaving 9 bases not matched to a gene. CDR1 is SEHNR, CDR2 FQNEAQ, per germline (reference sequence). The CDR3 DNA follows: TGTGCCAGCAGCCTTACCGGGACAGGGAAGGAAAAACTGTTTTTT. Encoded protein: CASSLTGTGKEKLFF.

V and J are TRBV11-2 and TRBJ2-7, with unresolved D. In germline, CDR1 is SGHAT, CDR2 FQNNGV. V was pared by 3 bases and J by 2 bases, with 14 bases between. The CDR3 totals 15 residues. This CDR3 reads CASSLSSPDPYEQYF. DNA of the CDR3: TGTGCCAGCAGCTTGTCGAGTCCCGACCCCTACGAGCAGTACTTC.

The rearrangement links TRBV28 to TRBJ2-7, with D possibly being TRBD1 (6 bases). The CDR3 spans 14 residues. V shed 3 bases and J shed 0 bases, with 9 bases lying between them. The germline V gene encodes CDR1 MDHEN and CDR2 SYDVKM. The CDR3 spells CASSFRDNSYEQYF. CDR3 nucleotide sequence: TGTGCCAGCAGTTTCCGGGACAACTCCTACGAGCAGTACTTC.

The chain uses TRBV7-9 and TRBJ2-7, with TRBD2 identical over 9 bases. The V segment lost 2 bases and the J segment 1 base; nucleotides outside the gene matches: 9. This CDR3 comprises 17 residues. CDR1 and CDR2 (germline): SEHNR, FQNEAQ (reference sequence). This CDR3 reads CASSLTKDLAGSYEQYF. As DNA, the CDR3 is TGTGCCAGCAGCTTAACGAAAGACCTAGCGGGATCCTACGAGCAGTACTTC.

This clonotype was recorded a few times. V is TRBV20-1 and J is TRBJ1-2; D ambiguous. CDR3 length: 14 amino acids. Per germline, CDR1 DFQATT and CDR2 SNEGSKA (reference sequence). V lost 3 bases and J 0 bases, leaving 11 bases between the germline ends. The CDR3 protein is CSASPRVPNYGYTF. As DNA, the CDR3 is TGCAGTGCTAGTCCCCGGGTCCCTAACTATGGCTACACCTTC.

V and J are TRBV20-1 and TRBJ2-7, with D tentatively TRBD2 (5 bases). Looked up from germline, CDR1 is DFQATT and CDR2 is SNEGSKA (reference sequence). This CDR3 region has 15 residues. The ends were cut back, 5 bases at V and 3 bases at J, with 20 bases in the middle. CDR3 sequence (DNA): TGCAGTGCTGCCTCACTAGGCGCCTTGGGCTACGAGCAGTACTTC. It yields the protein CSAASLGALGYEQYF.

The rearrangement links TRBV20-1 to TRBJ1-4, with 9 bases lining up with TRBD1. This CDR3 spans 17 amino acids. Germline V gene lookup returns CDR1 DFQATT and CDR2 SNEGSKA (reference sequence). Trimming removed 3 bases from V and 3 bases from J; junction bases left unmatched: 11. This chain's CDR3 is CSASAGTGRWANEKLFF. The CDR3 nucleotides read TGCAGTGCTAGCGCCGGGACAGGGAGATGGGCTAATGAAAAACTGTTTTTT.

This clonotype was detected only a few times. This sequence joins TRBV6-5 and TRBJ2-1; D might be TRBD1 (6 bases). Germline V gene lookup returns CDR1 MNHEY and CDR2 SVGAGI. V was cut by 2 bases and J by 0 bases, with 8 bases left in between. CDR3 size: 15 residues. CDR3 bases: TGTGCCAGCAGTTACAACAGGGTCTCCTACAATGAGCAGTTCTTC. This translates into CASSYNRVSYNEQFF.

The gene calls are TRBV28 and TRBJ1-2; 8 bases map to TRBD1. CDR1 and CDR2 from the germline V gene are MDHEN and SYDVKM. Trimming removed 6 bases from V and 8 bases from J; junction bases left unmatched: 14. This CDR3 is 15 amino acids long. CDR3 residues: CASSPRYRGGRGYTF. CDR3 DNA: TGTGCCAGCAGCCCGCGTTACAGGGGGGGTCGGGGCTACACCTTC.

The chain uses TRBV29-1 and TRBJ2-7; TRBD2 might be the D (6 bases). V was pared by 0 bases and J by 2 bases, with 20 bases between. CDR3 length: 17 amino acids. CDR1 SQVTM and CDR2 ANQGSEA come from the germline V gene. The CDR3 DNA is TGCAGCGTTGAAGATCTTAGCGGACAAGGAGGTACCTACGAGCAGTACTTC. Translating gives CSVEDLSGQGGTYEQYF.

This clonotype was observed a few times. The chain joins TRBV5-1 to TRBJ1-2; 10 bases are shared with TRBD1. This CDR3 region has 14 residues. Germline V gene lookup returns CDR1 SGHRS and CDR2 YFSETQ. The J segment lost 4 bases and the V segment lost 4 bases, leaving 4 bases of the junction unmatched. CDR3: CASSTWTGGYGYTF. CDR3 nucleotides: TGCGCCAGCAGCACCTGGACAGGGGGCTATGGCTACACCTTC.

This clonotype was counted between two and nine times. The J gene is TRBJ2-2, the V gene TRBV3-1; no firm D call. V lost 0 bases and J 7 bases, leaving 15 bases between the germline ends. This CDR3 is 16 amino acids long. Per germline, CDR1 LGHDT and CDR2 YNNKEL (reference sequence). The chain's CDR3 is CASSQDRIGRVGELFF. CDR3 nucleotide sequence: TGTGCCAGCAGCCAAGATAGGATAGGACGGGTCGGGGAGCTGTTTTTT.

This clonotype was observed a single time. V gene TRBV7-8 combines with J gene TRBJ1-2; D not resolved. The length of the CDR3 is 13 residues. Germline CDR1 SGHVS, CDR2 FQNEAQ. Trimming removed 0 bases at V and 4 bases at J, with 6 bases between. CDR3: CASSLAEVYGYTF. As DNA, the CDR3 is TGTGCCAGCAGCTTAGCTGAGGTCTATGGCTACACCTTC. Full variable domain (remainder filled in from reference TRBV7-8 and TRBJ1-2): GAGVSQSPRYKVAKRGQDVALRCDPISGHVSLFWYQQALGQGPEFLTYFQNEAQLDKSGLPSDRFFAERPEGSVSTLKIQRTQQEDSAVYLCASSLAEVYGYTFGSGTRLTVV.

The chain carries TRBV5-1 and TRBJ1-1; D may be TRBD1 (6 bases). Per germline, CDR1 SGHRS and CDR2 YFSETQ. V was shortened by 4 bases and J by 3 bases, with 16 bases between the two germline ends. The CDR3 is 15 residues long. CDR3 DNA: TGCGCCAGCAGCAGATTACAGGGCCTCCACACTGAAGCTTTCTTT. It yields the protein CASSRLQGLHTEAFF.

In this sample, this clonotype turned up a few times. This chain uses TRBV4-1 with TRBJ2-1; D is unresolved. The CDR3 has 16 residues. Trimming cost V 0 bases and J 3 bases, with 12 bases left between them. The V gene's germline CDR1 is MGHRA and CDR2 YSYEKL. In DNA, the CDR3 is TGCGCCAGCAGCCAAGAGGGCAAGAACCGCTACAATGAGCAGTTCTTC. Protein product: CASSQEGKNRYNEQFF.

J is TRBJ1-6 and V is TRBV2; TRBD1 agrees at 8 bases. Germline V gene lookup returns CDR1 SNHLY and CDR2 FYNNEI. This CDR3 comprises 14 residues. Losses at the gene ends were 10 bases for V and 8 bases for J; bases not matched to a gene: 10. The CDR3 protein is CATTGQGRYSPLHF. The CDR3 DNA reads as TGTGCCACTACAGGACAGGGACGATATTCACCCCTCCACTTT.

The rearrangement joins TRBV24-1 to TRBJ1-2, with 10 bases matching TRBD1. V lost 3 bases, J lost 0 bases, and 9 bases stayed unmatched. The CDR3 consists of 18 residues. Germline V lookup: CDR1 KGHDR, CDR2 SFDVKD. CDR3 sequence: CATSDPRDRGPPNYGYTF. CDR3 DNA: TGTGCCACCAGTGATCCACGGGACAGGGGACCCCCTAACTATGGCTACACCTTC.

The chain has TRBV11-2 and TRBJ2-3; TRBD2 matches at 11 bases. The V gene end was trimmed by 6 bases and the J gene end by 4 bases; junction bases not matched to a gene: 15. CDR3 length: 18 amino acids. From germline, CDR1 is SGHAT and CDR2 FQNNGV. The CDR3 here is CASRETMTSGVHPDTQYF. In DNA form, the CDR3 reads TGTGCCAGCAGAGAGACCATGACTAGCGGGGTCCACCCAGATACGCAGTATTTT.

Within the sample, this clonotype is medium-sized. The chain couples TRBV20-1 to TRBJ2-1; 7 bases match TRBD2. The CDR3 has 15 residues. The J segment lost 0 bases and the V segment lost 2 bases, leaving 4 bases of the junction unmatched. The germline CDR1 and CDR2 sequences are DFQATT and SNEGSKA (reference sequence). CDR3 nucleotides: TGCAGTGCTAGATCACTAGCGCTCTCCTACAATGAGCAGTTCTTC. It is translated as CSARSLALSYNEQFF.

The chain is built from TRBV4-3 and TRBJ2-7; perhaps TRBD2 as D (7 bases). Trimming stripped 1 base from V and 2 bases from J, with 18 bases between. There are 17 residues in the CDR3. CDR1 and CDR2 (germline): LGHNA, YSLEER. This chain's CDR3 is CASSQGGRGEWAYEQYF. The DNA for the CDR3 is TGCGCCAGCAGCCAAGGAGGGAGGGGGGAGTGGGCCTACGAGCAGTACTTC.

The V call is TRBV20-1, the J call TRBJ1-4; 9 positions agree with TRBD1. The germline CDR1 and CDR2 sequences are DFQATT and SNEGSKA (reference sequence). V was clipped by 6 bases and J by 11 bases; unmatched bases: 7. CDR3 length: 12 residues. DNA for the CDR3: TGCAGTGCCTACAGGGGGCCCATGAAACTGTTTTTT. Its protein product is CSAYRGPMKLFF.

V and J are TRBV9 and TRBJ1-5; maybe TRBD1 (5 bases). V was clipped by 0 bases and J by 4 bases, with 11 bases between them. CDR1 SGDLS and CDR2 YYNGEE come from the germline V gene. There are 15 residues in the CDR3. Written as DNA, the CDR3 is TGTGCCAGCAGCGTAGGTGGCAGGGTGAATCAGCCCCAGCATTTT. Translated: CASSVGGRVNQPQHF.